The 19 T cell receptor beta chains reported below all come from one sample, sequenced in a study of blood T cell repertoires in COVID-19. Produced via immunoSEQ multiplex PCR; TCRdb's table is partial and in-frame only. The repertoire holds approximately 440,000 clones, with around 88% as singletons. Input material: peripheral blood. The receptor set was obtained from a woman aged 45 to 65 with COVID-19, enrolled during active disease.

The chain couples TRBV13 to TRBJ1-1, with a weak D call TRBD1 (6 bases). This CDR3 region has 15 residues. The germline V and J ends were trimmed by 1 base and 4 bases, with 13 bases remaining between them. Germline CDR1 and CDR2: PRHDT and FYEKMQ (reference sequence). The CDR3 reads CASSLVGRGTTEAFF. For the CDR3, the DNA is TGTGCCAGCAGCTTAGTGGGGAGGGGGACCACTGAAGCTTTCTTT. Full variable domain (remainder filled in from reference TRBV13 and TRBJ1-1): AAGVIQSPRHLIKEKRETATLKCYPIPRHDTVYWYQQGPGQDPQFLISFYEKMQSDKGSIPDRFSAQQFSDYHSELNMSSLELGDSALYFCASSLVGRGTTEAFFGQGTRLTVV.

This chain connects TRBV29-1 to TRBJ1-2; 12 nucleotides line up with TRBD1. The V segment lost 5 bases and the J segment 8 bases; nucleotides outside the gene matches: 15. The germline V gene has CDR1 SQVTM and CDR2 ANQGSEA. This CDR3 region has 16 residues. CDR3 in DNA: TGCAGCGTTTATCCATATCCGGGACAGGGGGCAAGGGGCTACACCTTC. Translating it yields CSVYPYPGQGARGYTF.

The V and J genes are TRBV28 and TRBJ2-1; 10 nucleotides agree with TRBD2. The CDR3 runs 16 residues. With V trimmed by 1 base and J by 5 bases, 5 bases remained unmatched. Germline lookup yields CDR1 MDHEN and CDR2 SYDVKM. The CDR3 spells CASSLYGLAEHNEQFF. CDR3 DNA: TGTGCCAGCAGTTTATATGGACTAGCGGAACACAATGAGCAGTTCTTC.

This chain joins TRBV12-3 or TRBV12-4 and TRBJ2-1, with unresolved D. Trimming removed 3 bases from V and 6 bases from J, with 9 bases in between. CDR3 length equals 13 residues. CDR3 nucleotide sequence: TGTGCCAGCAGTTTGAGGCAGTTCAATGAGCAGTTCTTC. Its translation: CASSLRQFNEQFF.

The rearrangement joins TRBV6-1 to TRBJ1-2; 7 bases are shared with TRBD1. CDR1 and CDR2 from the germline V gene are MNHNS and SASEGT. J gave up 5 bases and V 3 bases, and 12 bases lay outside the gene matches. This CDR3 is built from 16 residues. DNA of the CDR3: TGTGCCAGCAGTGATCCCATCACAGGGGTGGGGTATGGCTACACCTTC. Translation gives CASSDPITGVGYGYTF.

A remark on this clone: The sample holds other DNA sequences that translate to the same CDR3. The CDR3 loop is CASSWTGSSYEQYF. Written as DNA, the CDR3 is TGTGCCAGCAGCTGGACTGGGAGCTCCTACGAGCAGTACTTC. This chain uses TRBV28 with TRBJ2-7; possibly TRBD2 for D (5 bases). The CDR3 runs 14 residues. Deletions cut 6 bases from V and 0 bases from J, with 12 bases between. CDR1 MDHEN and CDR2 SYDVKM come from the germline V gene.

This rearrangement joins TRBV11-2 to TRBJ1-4; D gene unclear. This CDR3 has 16 amino acids. Germline CDR1 is SGHAT and CDR2 is FQNNGV. Trimming cost V 5 bases and J 0 bases, with 13 bases left between them. The CDR3 spells CASSLRHSATNEKLFF. In DNA form, the CDR3 reads TGTGCCAGCAGCCTACGACATTCCGCAACTAATGAAAAACTGTTTTTT.

The chain combines TRBV5-4 with TRBJ1-2; D perhaps matches TRBD1 (6 bases). V lost 1 base and J lost 6, with 10 bases in between. This CDR3 spans 13 amino acids. CDR1 and CDR2 from the germline V gene are SGHNT and YYREEE (reference sequence). DNA of the CDR3: TGTGCCAGCAGCTTGCCCCCAGGGGATGGCTACACCTTC. The encoded protein is CASSLPPGDGYTF.

The chain is built from TRBV7-3 and TRBJ2-3; 8 positions match TRBD2. The CDR3 is 15 amino acids. J lost 2 bases, V lost 1 base, and 2 bases had no gene match. Germline loops: CDR1 SGHTA, CDR2 FQGTGA. CDR3 amino acids: CASSLRGLVTDTQYF. CDR3 nucleotide sequence: TGTGCCAGCAGCTTAAGGGGACTAGTCACAGATACGCAGTATTTT.

This clone was counted many times. V gene TRBV2 combines with J gene TRBJ2-4; D may be TRBD1 (5 bases). V was trimmed by 6 bases and J by 1 base, leaving 16 bases between them. Germline loops: CDR1 SNHLY, CDR2 FYNNEI. The CDR3 contains 16 residues. DNA of the CDR3: TGTGCCAGCAGGCTAAAGACAGATATGGCCAAAAACATTCAGTACTTC. Amino acid sequence: CASRLKTDMAKNIQYF.

A word on this clone: At one of its ends the junction is not consistent with the germline gene, which may arise from a read error. The rearrangement joins TRBV10-3 to TRBJ1-2; 10 bases line up with TRBD1. Germline loops: CDR1 ENHRY, CDR2 SYGVKD. The CDR3 is 14 amino acids. CDR3 sequence (DNA): TGTGCCATCAGTGAGTCGGGTGACAGGGGGCGAGAGGCCTTC. It translates to CAISESGDRGREAF.

The chain employs TRBV19 and TRBJ1-3; no clear D gene. Trimming removed 5 bases from V and 4 bases from J, with 15 bases in between. This CDR3 is built from 15 residues. Looked up from germline, CDR1 is LNHDA and CDR2 is SQIVND (reference sequence). The CDR3 DNA follows: TGTGCCAGTAGTTTCGGGATTCTTGGAGGAAACACCATATATTTT. Protein: CASSFGILGGNTIYF. Full variable domain (missing parts from reference TRBV19 and TRBJ1-3): DGGITQSPKYLFRKEGQNVTLSCEQNLNHDAMYWYRQDPGQGLRLIYYSQIVNDFQKGDIAEGYSVSREKKESFPLTVTSAQKNPTAFYLCASSFGILGGNTIYFGEGSWLTVV.

The chain joins TRBV6-5 to TRBJ2-5; weak D call: TRBD2 (7 bases). V shed 6 bases and J shed 5 bases, with 19 bases lying between them. Germline V gene sequence: CDR1 MNHEY, CDR2 SVGAGI. The CDR3 has 15 amino acids. The DNA of the CDR3 is TGTGCCAGCAGCCCAGGGAGGGGGGATGGTGAGACCCAGTACTTC. It specifies CASSPGRGDGETQYF.

V and J are TRBV6-1 and TRBJ1-6, with TRBD1 as a possible D gene (5 bases). The CDR3 length is 18 residues. Germline CDR1 MNHNS, CDR2 SASEGT. Trimming removed 1 base from V and 6 bases from J, with 19 bases in between. For the CDR3, the DNA is TGTGCCAGCAGTGAAGGGTTTGAATTGGACATGGGTAATTCACCCCTCCACTTT. Its translation is CASSEGFELDMGNSPLHF.

The J gene is TRBJ2-1, the V gene TRBV2; 10 bases are a match to TRBD1. V was clipped by 6 bases and J by 4 bases; unmatched bases: 12. Per germline, CDR1 SNHLY and CDR2 FYNNEI. The CDR3 extends over 17 amino acids. CDR3 bases: TGTGCCAGCAGATCAACCTTAGGGACAGGGGTATACAATGAGCAGTTCTTC. Translating it yields CASRSTLGTGVYNEQFF.

On this clone: The identical CDR3 is also encoded by other nucleotide sequences in the sample. The rearrangement uses TRBV3-1 (or the pseudogene TRBV3-2) and TRBJ1-3; 7 nucleotides agree with TRBD1. Germline loops: CDR1 LGHDT, CDR2 YNNKEL (reference sequence). CDR3 length equals 15 residues. V lost 4 bases and J lost 0; bases outside the gene matches: 3. This chain's CDR3 is CASSLDRNSGNTIYF. As DNA, the CDR3 is TGTGCCAGCAGCCTGGACAGGAACTCTGGAAACACCATATATTTT.

V gene TRBV3-1 (or the pseudogene TRBV3-2) combines with J gene TRBJ2-1; 8 nucleotides agree with TRBD2. The ends lost 4 bases at V and 1 base at J; junction bases unmatched: 3. Germline loops: CDR1 LGHDT, CDR2 YNNKEL (reference sequence). The length of the CDR3 is 15 residues. CDR3 residues: CASSLSGESYNEQFF. CDR3 DNA sequence: TGTGCCAGCAGCCTTAGCGGGGAATCCTACAATGAGCAGTTCTTC.

This clone was seen only once. The chain joins TRBV2 to TRBJ1-6; 9 bases are shared with TRBD1. Trimming removed 6 bases from V and 5 bases from J; junction bases left unmatched: 5. This CDR3 has 15 amino acids. Germline assignment: CDR1 SNHLY and CDR2 FYNNEI. CDR3 DNA sequence: TGTGCCAGCAGAGACACAGGGGGCGATAATTCACCCCTCCACTTT. Protein sequence: CASRDTGGDNSPLHF.

The chain employs TRBV30 and TRBJ1-6; D is ambiguous. The CDR3 has 13 amino acids. The germline gives CDR1 GTSNPN, CDR2 SVGIG (reference sequence). V gave up 5 bases and J gave up 0 bases, with 5 bases separating them. CDR3 residues: CAWDSSYNSPLHF. In DNA, the CDR3 is TGTGCCTGGGATAGCTCCTATAATTCACCCCTCCACTTT. Full variable domain (rest looked up from reference TRBV30 and TRBJ1-6): SQTIHQWPATLVQPVGSPLSLECTVEGTSNPNLYWYRQAAGRGLQLLFYSVGIGQISSEVPQNLSASRPQDRQFILSSKKLLLSDSGFYLCAWDSSYNSPLHFGNGTRLTVT.